This record looks at one T cell receptor beta chain sequence and its context. Its antigen is not known. The sample belongs to a study of T-cell memory formation after mild COVID-19. V was clipped by 8 bases and J by 9 bases, with 17 bases between them. CDR3 length equals 13 residues. Overall study results and limits: Within pre-infection memory, some responding clones were found, suggesting cross-reactive memory joined. CD4/CD8 balance characterized clones contracting day 15 to 85, and CD4+ skew characterized later expanders.

TCRdb processed the 5' RACE reads anew with MiXCR; each CDR3 protein has one entry. This table has 350,000 to 500,000 distinct CDR3 sequences, roughly 17% appearing once. This chain connects TRBV23-1 to TRBJ2-1; a weak D match, TRBD1 (5 bases). TRBV23-1 is treated as an ORF (open reading frame) with a function not yet certain. This receptor was obtained from a man between 18 and 35 years old who had mild COVID-19 (a few samples of this study predate the infection). Cell type and time point are not known. Sequencing was done on a sample of PBMCs or a T cell subset sorted from them (not recorded which). The CDR3 nucleotides are TGCGCCAGCGCCGTAAATAGGGGCACTGAGCAGTTCTTC. Its protein product is CASAVNRGTEQFF.